The 30 T cell receptor beta chains presented below share a single source sample, sequenced in a study of blood T cell repertoires in COVID-19. Profiling relied on immunoSEQ multiplex PCR, and the TCRdb table lists in-frame clones only, not all of them. The data contain roughly 290,000 clones, roughly 89% of them singletons. Specimen: PBMCs or T cells enriched from blood (not recorded which). Source of these receptors: a woman aged 35 to 49 who had recovered from COVID-19.

This clone appeared a single time. The chain couples TRBV29-1 to TRBJ2-2, with D possibly matching TRBD2 (5 bases). V was clipped by 6 bases and J by 4 bases, with 24 bases between them. Germline CDR1 is SQVTM and CDR2 is ANQGSEA. The length of the CDR3 is 17 residues. CDR3 DNA sequence: TGCAGCGTGACCCCTCTCGGAAGCGGAACGGGCACCGGGGAGCTGTTTTTT. This codes for CSVTPLGSGTGTGELFF.

This clone was picked up a small number of times. The chain employs TRBV7-9 and TRBJ2-7, with TRBD2 matching over 8 bases. Unmatched junction bases numbered 8, after V lost 5 bases and J lost 2 bases. Germline CDR1 is SEHNR and CDR2 is FQNEAQ (reference sequence). The CDR3 totals 15 residues. In DNA, the CDR3 is TGTGCCAGCAGCCACCCGGGACTAGGGGCCTACGAGCAGTACTTC. This codes for CASSHPGLGAYEQYF.

V gene TRBV30 combines with J gene TRBJ1-5, with 9 bases identical to TRBD1. This CDR3 is 15 amino acids long. V shed 3 bases and J 7 bases; nucleotides not matched to a gene: 10. Germline lookup yields CDR1 GTSNPN and CDR2 SVGIG (reference sequence). In DNA, the CDR3 is TGTGCCTGGAGGGAAACAGGGGGCGCCGGGCAGCCCCAGCATTTT. The encoded protein is CAWRETGGAGQPQHF.

The chain combines TRBV7-9 with TRBJ2-5, with a possible D match to TRBD1 (6 bases). With 5 bases removed from V and 1 base from J, the gap between germline ends came to 11 bases. The germline gives CDR1 SEHNR, CDR2 FQNEAQ (reference sequence). The CDR3 totals 14 residues. CDR3 in amino acids: CASSRRTVQETQYF. The CDR3 bases are TGTGCCAGCAGCCGACGGACAGTCCAAGAGACCCAGTACTTC.

This rearrangement joins TRBV2 to TRBJ2-1; D might be TRBD2 (6 bases). The CDR3 has 13 amino acids. Trimming took 4 bases from V and 3 from J, leaving 7 bases between them. CDR1 and CDR2 from the germline V gene are SNHLY and FYNNEI. The CDR3 region has the DNA TGTGCCAGCAGTGGACTAGGCTACAATGAGCAGTTCTTC. Translated, it gives CASSGLGYNEQFF.

This clone was seen a handful of times. The rearrangement links TRBV3-1 (or the pseudogene TRBV3-2) to TRBJ2-7; D possibly corresponds to TRBD2 (5 bases). V was shortened by 3 bases and J by 3 bases, with 18 bases between the two germline ends. Germline V gene data show CDR1 as LGHDT and CDR2 as YNNKEL (reference sequence). The CDR3 runs to 16 residues. CDR3 coding DNA: TGTGCCAGCAGCCACCTCTGGGGAGCGTTGGGCTACGAGCAGTACTTC. Translation gives CASSHLWGALGYEQYF.

The table lists this clone with a count of one. This chain uses TRBV19 with TRBJ2-5; 12 nucleotides agree with TRBD2. This CDR3 has 17 amino acids. Unmatched junction bases numbered 10, after V lost 6 bases and J lost 2 bases. Germline CDR1 LNHDA, CDR2 SQIVND (reference sequence). The CDR3 is CASRGLAGGPRQETQYF. The CDR3 coding sequence is TGTGCCAGTAGAGGGCTAGCGGGGGGGCCTCGGCAAGAGACCCAGTACTTC.

The chain is built from TRBV5-8 and TRBJ2-5; a possible D gene is TRBD2 (5 bases). Germline values: CDR1 SGHTS, CDR2 YDEGEE. This CDR3 comprises 14 residues. Trimming cost V 4 bases and J 2 bases, with 12 bases left between them. The CDR3 sequence: CASSPGLVQETQYF. Written as DNA, the CDR3 is TGTGCCAGCAGCCCCGGACTGGTTCAAGAGACCCAGTACTTC.

This clone came up a few times. The J gene is TRBJ2-1, the V gene TRBV19, with 8 bases aligning to TRBD1. The CDR3 runs to 14 residues. Germline V gene data show CDR1 as LNHDA and CDR2 as SQIVND (reference sequence). Trimming cost V 4 bases and J 10 bases; bases outside gene matches: 9. The CDR3 here is CASSTPARTGEQFF. The CDR3 region has the DNA TGTGCCAGTAGTACCCCGGCACGGACAGGGGAGCAGTTCTTC. The entire variable domain, with the rest obtained from reference TRBV19 and TRBJ2-1, is as follows: DGGITQSPKYLFRKEGQNVTLSCEQNLNHDAMYWYRQDPGQGLRLIYYSQIVNDFQKGDIAEGYSVSREKKESFPLTVTSAQKNPTAFYLCASSTPARTGEQFFGPGTRLTVL.

The J gene is TRBJ2-1, the V gene TRBV9; D gene uncertain. V was shortened by 0 bases and J by 10 bases, with 5 bases between the two germline ends. The CDR3 is 11 residues long. The germline V gene has CDR1 SGDLS and CDR2 YYNGEE. The CDR3 is CASSVDWEQFF. The CDR3 bases are TGTGCCAGCAGCGTAGACTGGGAGCAGTTCTTC.

The chain carries TRBV18 and TRBJ2-5; D is uncertain. The germline CDR1 and CDR2 sequences are KGHSH and LQKENI. The CDR3 covers 14 residues. Trimming removed 3 bases from V and 5 bases from J, with 13 bases in between. DNA of the CDR3: TGTGCCAGCTCACCGGGCCCAAGCAGGGAGACCCAGTACTTC. Protein sequence: CASSPGPSRETQYF.

The chain recombines TRBV21-1 with TRBJ1-1; the table assigns TRBD1, which was not confirmed against the DNA. TRBV21-1 is tagged as a pseudogene. This CDR3 is built from 14 residues. The CDR3 sequence is CASTAETANTEAFF. The CDR3 DNA reads TGTGCCAGCACCGCCGAGACAGCGAACACTGAAGCTTTCTTT.

The chain recombines TRBV5-4 with TRBJ1-2; D gene unclear. This CDR3 spans 14 amino acids. The V and J ends lost 1 base and 5 bases respectively, with 12 bases between them. Germline CDR1 SGHNT, CDR2 YYREEE (reference sequence). The CDR3 here is CASSLSTQSYGYTF. For the CDR3, the DNA is TGTGCCAGCAGCTTGTCTACACAGAGTTATGGCTACACCTTC.

In DNA form, the CDR3 reads TGTGCCAGCATCTCCGACAAGGGGTTCACAGATACGCAGTATTTT. It specifies CASISDKGFTDTQYF. V usage is TRBV2 and J usage is TRBJ2-3, with D perhaps matching TRBD1 (5 bases). The V gene's germline CDR1 is SNHLY and CDR2 FYNNEI. With 7 bases removed from V and 2 bases from J, the gap between germline ends came to 16 bases. The CDR3 is made up of 15 amino acids.

The chain carries TRBV27 and TRBJ1-2, with 7 positions matching TRBD1. Germline V lookup: CDR1 MNHEY, CDR2 SMNVEV (reference sequence). J lost 1 base, V lost 6 bases, and 14 bases had no gene match. CDR3 size: 17 residues. The CDR3 DNA reads as TGTGCCAGCAGCAGAGCAGGGGGGCAGCGACGTAACTATGGCTACACCTTC. This translates into CASSRAGGQRRNYGYTF.

This chain joins TRBV6-5 and TRBJ1-1; possibly TRBD1 for D (5 bases). Trimming removed 3 bases at V and 2 bases at J, with 10 bases between. The CDR3 is 14 residues long. The germline V gene encodes CDR1 MNHEY and CDR2 SVGAGI. This CDR3 reads CASSYGATNTEAFF. CDR3 in DNA: TGTGCCAGCAGTTATGGGGCAACAAACACTGAAGCTTTCTTT.

The chain has TRBV20-1 and TRBJ1-2; D ambiguous. This CDR3 region has 11 residues. The germline V gene has CDR1 DFQATT and CDR2 SNEGSKA (reference sequence). The V and J ends lost 6 bases and 0 bases respectively, with 5 bases between them. Here the CDR3 reads CSAPANYGYTF. CDR3 nucleotides: TGCAGTGCCCCGGCTAACTATGGCTACACCTTC.

The chain joins TRBV6-5 to TRBJ2-7; 11 bases are shared with TRBD1. The CDR3 covers 15 residues. Germline-derived CDR1 and CDR2 are MNHEY and SVGAGI. Trimming removed 6 bases from V and 5 bases from J; junction bases left unmatched: 9. The CDR3 is CASRVGQGVRNEQYF. The CDR3, as DNA: TGTGCCAGCAGGGTGGGACAGGGGGTAAGGAACGAGCAGTACTTC.

V is TRBV11-2 and J is TRBJ1-2; D is undetermined. V lost 3 bases to trimming and J lost 8 bases, with 4 bases between them. The length of the CDR3 is 10 residues. Looked up from germline, CDR1 is SGHAT and CDR2 is FQNNGV. CDR3 in amino acids: CASSLEGYTF. The CDR3 nucleotides read TGTGCCAGCAGCTTGGAGGGCTACACCTTC.

The gene calls are TRBV19 and TRBJ1-4; D remains ambiguous. Germline CDR1 is LNHDA and CDR2 is SQIVND (reference sequence). V was trimmed by 5 bases and J by 8 bases, leaving 9 bases between them. The CDR3 runs to 12 residues. DNA of the CDR3: TGTGCCAGTAGTGTGCGCGGGGAAAAACTGTTTTTT. It codes for CASSVRGEKLFF. The full variable domain, completed using reference TRBV19 and TRBJ1-4, is DGGITQSPKYLFRKEGQNVTLSCEQNLNHDAMYWYRQDPGQGLRLIYYSQIVNDFQKGDIAEGYSVSREKKESFPLTVTSAQKNPTAFYLCASSVRGEKLFFGSGTQLSVL.

The chain uses TRBV19 and TRBJ1-3; D uncertain. V shed 5 bases and J shed 2 bases, with 19 bases lying between them. The CDR3 is made up of 17 amino acids. The germline gives CDR1 LNHDA, CDR2 SQIVND (reference sequence). The CDR3 reads CASSLGGKVGAGNTIYF. CDR3 in DNA: TGTGCCAGTAGTCTCGGAGGGAAGGTCGGGGCTGGAAACACCATATATTTT.

The chain combines TRBV30 with TRBJ1-6; D remains ambiguous. The CDR3 runs 16 residues. The V end was cut by 1 base, the J end by 0 bases, with 10 bases between. Germline V lookup: CDR1 GTSNPN, CDR2 SVGIG (reference sequence). CDR3 DNA: TGTGCCTGGAGTGGACTCTGGAGCTCCTATAATTCACCCCTCCACTTT. Encoded protein: CAWSGLWSSYNSPLHF.

This chain connects TRBV4-1 to TRBJ1-6, with D possibly TRBD1 on 5 matching bases. Per the germline V gene, CDR1 is MGHRA and CDR2 is YSYEKL. Trimming shortened V by 1 base and J by 7 bases, and 11 bases separated the two germline ends. The CDR3 extends over 15 amino acids. CDR3 sequence: CASSQGQGGNSPLHF. DNA of the CDR3: TGCGCCAGCAGCCAAGGCCAGGGAGGAAATTCACCCCTCCACTTT.

J is TRBJ1-4 and V is TRBV25-1; 10 bases match TRBD1. J gave up 6 bases and V 1 base, and 8 bases lay outside the gene matches. Germline CDR1 reads MGHDK; CDR2 reads SYGVNS. CDR3 length equals 17 residues. CDR3 DNA: TGTGCCAGCAGTGAATTAGGACAGGGGGTGATGGATGAAAAACTGTTTTTT. Translation: CASSELGQGVMDEKLFF.

The chain links TRBV6-2 or TRBV6-3 to TRBJ1-6; 9 nucleotides line up with TRBD1. The V gene's germline CDR1 is MNHEY and CDR2 SVGEGT. J was trimmed by 3 bases and V by 5 bases; bases with no gene match: 20. The CDR3 consists of 21 residues. The CDR3 nucleotides are TGTGCCAGCAGTCCGATCAACCTGGACAGGGGCATTGACGTCTATAATTCACCCCTCCACTTT. This codes for CASSPINLDRGIDVYNSPLHF.

V is TRBV5-1 and J is TRBJ1-2; a weak D match, TRBD1 (5 bases). The CDR3 spans 15 residues. In germline, CDR1 is SGHRS, CDR2 YFSETQ. Trimming took off 4 bases at V and 5 bases at J, with 18 bases between the two ends. The CDR3 loop reads CASSPGDGLEYGYTF. The CDR3 DNA sequence: TGCGCCAGCAGCCCGGGGGACGGCCTCGAGTATGGCTACACCTTC.

The chain joins TRBV27 to TRBJ2-3; TRBD1 matches 7 bases. The CDR3 is made up of 15 amino acids. The ends lost 0 bases at V and 5 bases at J; junction bases unmatched: 5. Germline V gene lookup returns CDR1 MNHEY and CDR2 SMNVEV (reference sequence). In nucleotides, the CDR3 is TGTGCCAGCAGTTTATCTGGGACAGCGAGAGATACGCAGTATTTT. Encoded protein: CASSLSGTARDTQYF.

This clone was seen just once. V usage is TRBV5-4 and J usage is TRBJ2-3; D unresolved. Trimming removed 5 bases from V and 0 bases from J, with 16 bases in between. Germline V gives CDR1 SGHNT, CDR2 YYREEE (reference sequence). The CDR3 runs 16 residues. Here the CDR3 DNA reads TGTGCCAGCAGTTCCGGCGGAAGCCTGAGCACAGATACGCAGTATTTT. Encoded protein: CASSSGGSLSTDTQYF.

This CDR3 is CASSLPSSQGNYGYTF. CDR3 nucleotides: TGCGCCAGCAGCTTGCCCAGCAGCCAGGGCAACTATGGCTACACCTTC. The J gene is TRBJ1-2, the V gene TRBV5-1; tentative D call: TRBD1 (5 bases). Germline loops: CDR1 SGHRS, CDR2 YFSETQ. The CDR3 spans 16 residues. Trimming cost V 1 base and J 2 bases, with 15 bases left between them.

V gene TRBV3-1 (or the pseudogene TRBV3-2) combines with J gene TRBJ1-1; perhaps TRBD1 as D (5 bases). The germline CDR1 and CDR2 sequences are LGHDT and YNNKEL (reference sequence). Trimming removed 6 bases from V and 5 bases from J, with 16 bases in between. The CDR3 runs 14 residues. CDR3 in DNA: TGTGCCAGCAGACCGGGGACTCCGGGGACTGAAGCTTTCTTT. This translates into CASRPGTPGTEAFF.